The 19 T cell receptor beta chains given below trace back to one sample, sequenced in a study of T cell responses to AZD1222 COVID-19 vaccine. TCRdb keeps only in-frame clones here, not all; method: immunoSEQ multiplex PCR. The repertoire holds 170,000 or so clones, 85% to 95% seen once, with roughly 1% in the top ten. This specimen was peripheral blood, taken on day 0 of AZD1222 vaccination. Every receptor here comes from an adult in good health.

The gene calls are TRBV27 and TRBJ1-2, with 9 bases fitting TRBD1. Germline lookup yields CDR1 MNHEY and CDR2 SMNVEV (reference sequence). J gave up 4 bases and V 6 bases, and 3 bases lay outside the gene matches. The CDR3 is made up of 13 amino acids. The chain's CDR3 is CASSGQGSYGYTF. In nucleotides, the CDR3 is TGTGCCAGCAGCGGACAGGGGAGCTATGGCTACACCTTC.

This clone has just a few counts. The V and J genes are TRBV4-1 and TRBJ2-1; TRBD1 aligns across 7 bases. This CDR3 comprises 17 residues. J was trimmed by 5 bases and V by 4 bases; bases with no gene match: 14. Germline CDR1 MGHRA, CDR2 YSYEKL. The CDR3 here is CASSRSVFLQGNNEQFF. CDR3 nucleotides: TGCGCCAGCAGCCGTAGCGTTTTTTTACAGGGGAACAATGAGCAGTTCTTC.

The V gene is TRBV6-1, the J gene TRBJ2-7; D might be TRBD2 (5 bases). The germline V gene encodes CDR1 MNHNS and CDR2 SASEGT. This CDR3 has 14 residues. V lost 3 bases and J 2 bases, leaving 11 bases between the germline ends. The chain's CDR3 is CASSDVEGTYEQYF. For the CDR3, the DNA is TGTGCCAGCAGTGATGTTGAGGGCACCTACGAGCAGTACTTC.

The chain employs TRBV10-1 and TRBJ1-5; D is ambiguous. Trimming stripped 9 bases from V and 2 bases from J, with 14 bases between. Germline loops: CDR1 WNHNN, CDR2 SYGVQD (reference sequence). The CDR3 has 14 amino acids. The CDR3, as DNA: TGCGCCAGACCAACGGACGGACGCAATCAGCCCCAGCATTTT. Amino acid sequence: CARPTDGRNQPQHF.

The chain carries TRBV9 and TRBJ1-1, with TRBD1 matching 7 bases. This CDR3 is built from 14 residues. J gave up 1 base and V 3 bases, and 3 bases lay outside the gene matches. Germline V gene sequence: CDR1 SGDLS, CDR2 YYNGEE. CDR3 DNA: TGTGCCAGCAGCGCGGGACAGACGAACACTGAAGCTTTCTTT. Protein product: CASSAGQTNTEAFF.

This chain links TRBV11-3 with TRBJ2-5; TRBD2 might be the D (5 bases). The length of the CDR3 is 13 residues. The V gene's germline CDR1 is SGHNT and CDR2 YENEEA. V was pared by 3 bases and J by 4 bases, with 9 bases between. The CDR3: CASSFEGPETQYF. The CDR3 DNA reads as TGTGCCAGCAGCTTCGAGGGTCCAGAGACCCAGTACTTC. The entire variable domain, with the rest obtained from reference TRBV11-3 and TRBJ2-5, is as follows: EAGVVQSPRYKIIEKKQPVAFWCNPISGHNTLYWYLQNLGQGPELLIRYENEEAVDDSQLPKDRFSAERLKGVDSTLKIQPAELGDSAVYLCASSFEGPETQYFGPGTRLLVL.

The chain couples TRBV21-1 to TRBJ2-6; no check of the table's D call, TRBD2, against the DNA was made. TRBV21-1 is termed a pseudogene. The CDR3 has 15 residues. CDR3 DNA: TGTGCCAGCAGCACGCAGGGACTGGGGGCCAACGTCCTGACTTTC. Its protein is CASSTQGLGANVLTF.

The V gene is TRBV6-6, the J gene TRBJ1-1; D not resolved. Germline lookup yields CDR1 MNHNY and CDR2 SVGAGI (reference sequence). This CDR3 spans 14 amino acids. V lost 2 bases to trimming and J lost 4 bases, with 11 bases between them. CDR3 sequence (DNA): TGTGCCAGCAGTTACGGGGAGGGTCGCACTGAAGCTTTCTTT. Translating it yields CASSYGEGRTEAFF.

This chain connects TRBV27 to TRBJ1-5, with TRBD1 as a possible D gene (5 bases). Trimming took off 5 bases at V and 6 bases at J, with 14 bases between the two ends. The CDR3 has 14 amino acids. The V gene's germline CDR1 is MNHEY and CDR2 SMNVEV (reference sequence). The CDR3 DNA reads as TGTGCCAGCAGTGCTCAGGGTTCTACTCAGCCCCAGCATTTT. It encodes CASSAQGSTQPQHF.

The chain uses TRBV6-5 and TRBJ1-2; D may be TRBD1 (6 bases). CDR1 is MNHEY, CDR2 SVGAGI, per germline. The CDR3 contains 15 residues. Trimming took 2 bases from V and 3 from J, leaving 13 bases between them. As DNA, the CDR3 is TGTGCCAGCAGTTACGTAGGGGGTTCCCACTATGGCTACACCTTC. Encoded protein: CASSYVGGSHYGYTF.

J is TRBJ1-3 and V is TRBV5-8; D remains ambiguous. Looked up from germline, CDR1 is SGHTS and CDR2 is YDEGEE. With 2 bases removed from V and 8 bases from J, the gap between germline ends came to 8 bases. CDR3 length: 12 residues. CDR3: CASSLADYTIYF. As DNA, the CDR3 is TGTGCCAGCAGCTTAGCCGATTACACCATATATTTT. The variable domain in full, completed from reference TRBV5-8 and TRBJ1-3, reads EAGVTQSPTHLIKTRGQQATLRCSPISGHTSVYWYQQALGLGLQFLLWYDEGEERNRGNFPPRFSGRQFPNYSSELNVNALELEDSALYLCASSLADYTIYFGEGSWLTVV.

DNA for the CDR3: TGTGCCAGCGTTGGGGACAGGGGCCGGTTATTAGCTTTCTTT. Its translation: CASVGDRGRLLAFF. The J gene is TRBJ1-1, the V gene TRBV2, with 10 bases identical to TRBD1. Germline assignment: CDR1 SNHLY and CDR2 FYNNEI. With 8 bases clipped from V and 10 bases from J, the junction kept 13 bases outside the gene matches. This CDR3 is 14 amino acids long.

The rearrangement joins TRBV18 to TRBJ2-1, with D unresolved. The V end was cut by 3 bases, the J end by 7 bases, with 16 bases between. This CDR3 has 15 amino acids. Germline V gene lookup returns CDR1 KGHSH and CDR2 LQKENI. The CDR3 DNA reads as TGTGCCAGCTCACCCCGAAAGGGTGCGTCAAATGAGCAGTTCTTC. The encoded protein is CASSPRKGASNEQFF.

CDR3 region: CASSPPDRGFLFQPQHF. The CDR3 DNA sequence: TGTGCCAGCTCACCACCGGACAGGGGTTTTTTGTTTCAGCCCCAGCATTTT. The J gene is TRBJ1-5, the V gene TRBV18, with 9 bases matching TRBD1. The germline gives CDR1 KGHSH, CDR2 LQKENI. The V gene end was trimmed by 0 bases and the J gene end by 6 bases; junction bases not matched to a gene: 9. This CDR3 is 17 amino acids long.

This rearrangement joins TRBV2 to TRBJ1-3; D is perhaps TRBD1 (5 bases). The V and J ends lost 2 bases and 2 bases respectively, with 16 bases between them. Germline loops: CDR1 SNHLY, CDR2 FYNNEI. CDR3 size: 17 residues. The CDR3 nucleotides are TGTGCCAGCAGTGAACTAATGGGGCTAGGAACTGGAAACACCATATATTTT. It yields the protein CASSELMGLGTGNTIYF.

This clone was observed a single time. The V and J genes are TRBV7-9 and TRBJ1-2, with TRBD1 matching over 8 bases. The CDR3 runs 13 residues. Per germline, CDR1 SEHNR and CDR2 FQNEAQ (reference sequence). V lost 5 bases, J lost 8 bases, and 7 bases stayed unmatched. This CDR3 is CASSKDRAPGYTF. The CDR3 DNA reads TGTGCCAGCAGCAAGGACAGGGCCCCGGGCTACACCTTC.

Remarks on this clone: The same CDR3 can be traced to other DNA sequences in this sample. V is TRBV12-3 or TRBV12-4 and J is TRBJ1-2; D not certain. The CDR3 runs to 12 residues. V dropped 3 bases and J dropped 8 bases, with 10 bases sitting between them. The CDR3 loop is CASSFVGGGYTF. The CDR3 nucleotides are TGTGCCAGCAGTTTTGTGGGCGGGGGCTACACCTTC.

This sequence joins TRBV2 and TRBJ2-1, with D possibly matching TRBD1 (7 bases). The germline V gene has CDR1 SNHLY and CDR2 FYNNEI. V lost 3 bases to trimming and J lost 1 base, with 13 bases between them. The CDR3 extends over 16 amino acids. The CDR3 sequence: CASSDGGGGSYNEQFF. CDR3 sequence (DNA): TGTGCCAGCAGTGATGGAGGGGGCGGTTCCTACAATGAGCAGTTCTTC.

The chain combines TRBV5-1 with TRBJ2-7; D gene ambiguous. The CDR3 has 13 residues. The V end was cut by 1 base, the J end by 3 bases, with 8 bases between. Germline CDR1 and CDR2: SGHRS and YFSETQ. This chain's CDR3 is CASSLRQNYEQYF. The CDR3 nucleotides are TGCGCCAGCAGCTTGCGGCAGAACTACGAGCAGTACTTC.